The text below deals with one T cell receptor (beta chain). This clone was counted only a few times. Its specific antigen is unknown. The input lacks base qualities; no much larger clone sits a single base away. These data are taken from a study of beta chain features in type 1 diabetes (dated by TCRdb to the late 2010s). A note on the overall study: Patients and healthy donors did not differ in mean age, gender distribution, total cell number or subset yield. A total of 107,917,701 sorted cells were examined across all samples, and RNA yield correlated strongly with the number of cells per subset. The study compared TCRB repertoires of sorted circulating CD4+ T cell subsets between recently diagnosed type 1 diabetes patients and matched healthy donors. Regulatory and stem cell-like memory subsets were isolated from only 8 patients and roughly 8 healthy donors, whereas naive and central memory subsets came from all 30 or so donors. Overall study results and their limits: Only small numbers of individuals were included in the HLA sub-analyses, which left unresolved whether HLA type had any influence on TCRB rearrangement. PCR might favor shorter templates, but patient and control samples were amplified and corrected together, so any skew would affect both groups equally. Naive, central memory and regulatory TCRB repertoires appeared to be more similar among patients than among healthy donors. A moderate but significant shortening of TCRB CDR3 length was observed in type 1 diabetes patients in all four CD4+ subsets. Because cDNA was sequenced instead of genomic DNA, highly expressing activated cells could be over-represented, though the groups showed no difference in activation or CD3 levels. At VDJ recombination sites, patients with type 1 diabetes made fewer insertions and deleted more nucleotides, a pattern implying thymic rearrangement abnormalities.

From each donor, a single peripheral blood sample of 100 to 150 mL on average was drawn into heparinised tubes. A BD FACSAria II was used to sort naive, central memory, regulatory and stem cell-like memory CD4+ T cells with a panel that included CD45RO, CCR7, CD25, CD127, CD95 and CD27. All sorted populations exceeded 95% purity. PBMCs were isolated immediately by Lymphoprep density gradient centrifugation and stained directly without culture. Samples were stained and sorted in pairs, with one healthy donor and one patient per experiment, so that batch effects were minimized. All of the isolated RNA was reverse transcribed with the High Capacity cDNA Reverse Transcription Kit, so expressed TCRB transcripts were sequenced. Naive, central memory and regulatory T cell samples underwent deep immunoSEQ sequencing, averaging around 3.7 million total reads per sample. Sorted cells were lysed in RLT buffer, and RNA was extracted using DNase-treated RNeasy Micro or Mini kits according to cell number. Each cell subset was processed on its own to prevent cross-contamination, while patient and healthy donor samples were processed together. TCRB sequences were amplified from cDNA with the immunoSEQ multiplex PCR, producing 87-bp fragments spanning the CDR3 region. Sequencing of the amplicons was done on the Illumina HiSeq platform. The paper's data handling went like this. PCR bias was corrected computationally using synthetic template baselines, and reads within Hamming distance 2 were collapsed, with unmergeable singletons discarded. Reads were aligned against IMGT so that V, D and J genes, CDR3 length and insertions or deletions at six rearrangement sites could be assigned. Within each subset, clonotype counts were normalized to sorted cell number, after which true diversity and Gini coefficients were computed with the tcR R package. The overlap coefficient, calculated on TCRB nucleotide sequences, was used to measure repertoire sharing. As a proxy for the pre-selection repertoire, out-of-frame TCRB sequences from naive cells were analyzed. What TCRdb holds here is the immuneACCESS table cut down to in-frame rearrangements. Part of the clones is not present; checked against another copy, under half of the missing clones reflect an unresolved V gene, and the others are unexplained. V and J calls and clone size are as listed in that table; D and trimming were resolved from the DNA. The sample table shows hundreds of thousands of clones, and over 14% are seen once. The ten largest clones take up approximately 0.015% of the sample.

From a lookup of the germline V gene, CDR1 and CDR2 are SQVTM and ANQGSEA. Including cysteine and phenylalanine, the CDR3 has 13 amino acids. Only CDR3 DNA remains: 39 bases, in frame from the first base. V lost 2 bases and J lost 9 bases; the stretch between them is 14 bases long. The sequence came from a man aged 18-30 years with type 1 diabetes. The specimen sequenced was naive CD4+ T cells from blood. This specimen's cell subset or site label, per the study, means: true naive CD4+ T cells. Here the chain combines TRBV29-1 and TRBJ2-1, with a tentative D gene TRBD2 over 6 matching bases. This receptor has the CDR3 CSVETSSRGEQFF. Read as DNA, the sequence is TGCAGCGTTGAAACTAGCAGTAGGGGTGAGCAGTTCTTC.